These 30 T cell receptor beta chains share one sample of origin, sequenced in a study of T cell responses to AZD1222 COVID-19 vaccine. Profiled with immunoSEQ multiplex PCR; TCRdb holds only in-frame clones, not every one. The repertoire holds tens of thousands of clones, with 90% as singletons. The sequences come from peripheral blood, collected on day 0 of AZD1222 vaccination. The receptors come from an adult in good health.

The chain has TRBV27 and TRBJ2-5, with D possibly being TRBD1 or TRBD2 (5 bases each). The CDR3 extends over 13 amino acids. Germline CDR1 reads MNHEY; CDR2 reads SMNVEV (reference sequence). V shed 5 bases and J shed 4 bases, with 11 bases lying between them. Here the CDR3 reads CASSLSGRETQYF. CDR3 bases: TGTGCCAGCAGTCTCTCGGGGCGAGAGACCCAGTACTTC.

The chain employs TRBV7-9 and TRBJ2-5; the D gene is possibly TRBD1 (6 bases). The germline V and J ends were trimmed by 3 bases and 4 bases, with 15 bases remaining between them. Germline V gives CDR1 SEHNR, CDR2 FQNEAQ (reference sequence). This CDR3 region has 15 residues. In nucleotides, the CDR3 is TGTGCCAGCAGCTTGGGTGCAGGGGCGGGAGAGACCCAGTACTTC. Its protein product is CASSLGAGAGETQYF.

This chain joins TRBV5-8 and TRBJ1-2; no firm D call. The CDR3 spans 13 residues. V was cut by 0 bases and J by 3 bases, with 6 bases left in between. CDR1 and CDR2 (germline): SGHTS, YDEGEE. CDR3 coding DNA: TGTGCCAGCAGCTTGGCCGTCCACTATGGCTACACCTTC. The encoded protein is CASSLAVHYGYTF.

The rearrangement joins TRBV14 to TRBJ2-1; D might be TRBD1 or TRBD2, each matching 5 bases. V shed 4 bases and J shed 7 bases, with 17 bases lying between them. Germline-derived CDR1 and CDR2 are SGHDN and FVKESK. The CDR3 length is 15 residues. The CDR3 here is CASSLRGDVGNEQFF. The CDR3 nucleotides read TGTGCCAGCAGCCTTAGAGGGGACGTCGGTAATGAGCAGTTCTTC.

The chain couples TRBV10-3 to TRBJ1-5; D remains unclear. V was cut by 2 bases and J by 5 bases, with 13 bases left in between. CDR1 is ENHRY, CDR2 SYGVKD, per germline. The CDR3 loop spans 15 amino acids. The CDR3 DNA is TGTGCCATCAGTGAGGGGATGGGCAGCTATCAGCCCCAGCATTTT. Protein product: CAISEGMGSYQPQHF.

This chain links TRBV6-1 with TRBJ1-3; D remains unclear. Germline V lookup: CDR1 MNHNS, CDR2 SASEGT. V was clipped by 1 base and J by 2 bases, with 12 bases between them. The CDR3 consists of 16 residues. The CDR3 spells CASSEGPPSPGNTIYF. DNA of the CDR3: TGTGCCAGCAGTGAAGGACCCCCTTCGCCTGGAAACACCATATATTTT.

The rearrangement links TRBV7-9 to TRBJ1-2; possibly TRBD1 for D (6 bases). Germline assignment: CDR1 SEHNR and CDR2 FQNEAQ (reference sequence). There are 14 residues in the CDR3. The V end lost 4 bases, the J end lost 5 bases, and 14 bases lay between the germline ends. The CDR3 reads CASSSADRFYGYTF. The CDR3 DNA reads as TGTGCCAGCAGCTCGGCTGACAGGTTTTATGGCTACACCTTC.

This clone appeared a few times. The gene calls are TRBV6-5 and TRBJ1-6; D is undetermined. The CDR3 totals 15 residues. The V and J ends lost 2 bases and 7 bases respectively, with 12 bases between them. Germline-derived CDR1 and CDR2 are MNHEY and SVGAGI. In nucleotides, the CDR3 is TGTGCCAGCAGTTACCACGGACCGGGAAATTCACCCCTCCACTTT. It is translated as CASSYHGPGNSPLHF.

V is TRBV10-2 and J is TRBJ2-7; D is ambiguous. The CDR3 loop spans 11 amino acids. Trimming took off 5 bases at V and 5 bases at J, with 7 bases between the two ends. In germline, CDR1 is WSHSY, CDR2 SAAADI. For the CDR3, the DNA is TGCGCCAGCAGTCCCGTGGACGAGCAGTACTTC. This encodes CASSPVDEQYF.

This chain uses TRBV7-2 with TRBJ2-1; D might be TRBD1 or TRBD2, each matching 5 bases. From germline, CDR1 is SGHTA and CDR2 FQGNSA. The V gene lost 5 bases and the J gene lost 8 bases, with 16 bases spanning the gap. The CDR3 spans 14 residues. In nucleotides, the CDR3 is TGTGCCAGCAGCCCCCGAGTGGGGGTGGATGAGCAGTTCTTC. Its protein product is CASSPRVGVDEQFF.

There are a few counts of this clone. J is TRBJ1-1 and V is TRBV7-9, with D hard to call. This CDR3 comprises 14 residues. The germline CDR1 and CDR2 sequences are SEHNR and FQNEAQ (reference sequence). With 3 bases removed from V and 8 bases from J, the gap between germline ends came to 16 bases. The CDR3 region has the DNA TGTGCCAGCAGCTTGTTGTCCGCCACAAAAGAAGCTTTCTTT. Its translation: CASSLLSATKEAFF.

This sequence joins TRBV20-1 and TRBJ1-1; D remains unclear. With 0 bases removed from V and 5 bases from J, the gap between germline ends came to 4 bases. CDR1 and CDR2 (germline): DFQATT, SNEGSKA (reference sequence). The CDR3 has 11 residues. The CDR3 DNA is TGCAGTGCTAGAGAGAGGACTGAAGCTTTCTTT. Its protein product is CSARERTEAFF.

In DNA form, the CDR3 reads TGTGCCAGCACCAAAACAAGCCTCTATGGCTACACCTTC. Protein: CASTKTSLYGYTF. The V gene is TRBV6-5, the J gene TRBJ1-2; D gene uncertain. Trimming cost V 7 bases and J 4 bases, with 13 bases left between them. The CDR3 sequence is 13 residues long. The germline V gene has CDR1 MNHEY and CDR2 SVGAGI.

The CDR3 DNA reads TGTGCCAGCAGCAACATTCGACAGGGTCAAGCCTACGAGCAGTACTTC. It specifies CASSNIRQGQAYEQYF. The chain is built from TRBV7-9 and TRBJ2-7; 7 bases agree with TRBD1. Germline loops: CDR1 SEHNR, CDR2 FQNEAQ (reference sequence). Trimming took 5 bases from V and 2 from J; bases not matched to a gene: 12. The CDR3 has 16 residues.

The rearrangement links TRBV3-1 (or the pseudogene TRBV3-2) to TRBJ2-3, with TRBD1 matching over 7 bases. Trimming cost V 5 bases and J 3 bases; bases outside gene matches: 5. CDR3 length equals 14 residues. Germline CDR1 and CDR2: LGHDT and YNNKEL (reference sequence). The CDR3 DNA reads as TGTGCCAGCAGCACAGGGGATGGGACAGATACGCAGTATTTT. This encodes CASSTGDGTDTQYF.

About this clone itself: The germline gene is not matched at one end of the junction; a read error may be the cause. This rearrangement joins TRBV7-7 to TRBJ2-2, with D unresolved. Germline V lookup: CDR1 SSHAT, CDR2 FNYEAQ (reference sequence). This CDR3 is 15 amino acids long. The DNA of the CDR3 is TGTGCTAGCACCACGAGACCCATGAACACCGGGGAGCTGTTTTTT. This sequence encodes CASTTRPMNTGELFF.

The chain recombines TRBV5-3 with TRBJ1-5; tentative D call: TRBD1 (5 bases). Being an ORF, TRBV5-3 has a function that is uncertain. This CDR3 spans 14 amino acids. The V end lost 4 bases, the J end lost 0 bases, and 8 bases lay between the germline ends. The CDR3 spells CARSPQGSNQPQHF. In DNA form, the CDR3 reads TGTGCCAGAAGCCCGCAGGGTAGCAATCAGCCCCAGCATTTT.

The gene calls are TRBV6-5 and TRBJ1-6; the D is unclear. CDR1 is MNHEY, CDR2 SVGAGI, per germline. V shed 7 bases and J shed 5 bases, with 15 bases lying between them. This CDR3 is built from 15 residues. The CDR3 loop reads CASILVEGNNSPLHF. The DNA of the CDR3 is TGTGCCAGCATTCTTGTAGAAGGAAATAATTCACCCCTCCACTTT.

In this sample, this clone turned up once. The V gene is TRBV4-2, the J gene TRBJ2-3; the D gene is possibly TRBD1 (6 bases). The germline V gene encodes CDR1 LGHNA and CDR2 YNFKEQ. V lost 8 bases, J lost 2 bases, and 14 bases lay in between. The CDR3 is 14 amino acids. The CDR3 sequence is CASQDRMNTDTQYF. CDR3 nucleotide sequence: TGTGCCAGCCAAGACAGGATGAACACAGATACGCAGTATTTT.

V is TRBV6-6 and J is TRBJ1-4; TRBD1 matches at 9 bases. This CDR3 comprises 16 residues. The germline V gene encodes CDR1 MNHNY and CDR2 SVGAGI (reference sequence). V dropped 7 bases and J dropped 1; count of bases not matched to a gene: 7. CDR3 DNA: TGTGCCAGCAACCCGGGACAGGGTGGAACTAATGAAAAACTGTTTTTT. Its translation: CASNPGQGGTNEKLFF.

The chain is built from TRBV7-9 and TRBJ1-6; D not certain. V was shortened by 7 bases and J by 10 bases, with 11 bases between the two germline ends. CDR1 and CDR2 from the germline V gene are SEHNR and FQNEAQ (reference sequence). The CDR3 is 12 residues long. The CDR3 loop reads CASTNSISPLHF. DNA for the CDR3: TGTGCCAGCACCAACTCAATATCACCCCTCCACTTT.

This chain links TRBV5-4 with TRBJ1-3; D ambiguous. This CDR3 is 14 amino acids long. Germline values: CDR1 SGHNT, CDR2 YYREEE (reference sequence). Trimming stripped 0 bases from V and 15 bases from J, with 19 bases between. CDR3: CASSLDRYGQDRYF. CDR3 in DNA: TGTGCCAGCAGCTTGGATAGATACGGGCAGGACCGATATTTT.

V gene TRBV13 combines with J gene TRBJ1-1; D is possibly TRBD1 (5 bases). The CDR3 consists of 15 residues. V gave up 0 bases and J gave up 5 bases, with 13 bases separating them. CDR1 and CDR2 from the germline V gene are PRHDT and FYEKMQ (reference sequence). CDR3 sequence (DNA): TGTGCCAGCAGCTTAGGGCTCCGTGGGGGGACTGAAGCTTTCTTT. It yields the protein CASSLGLRGGTEAFF.

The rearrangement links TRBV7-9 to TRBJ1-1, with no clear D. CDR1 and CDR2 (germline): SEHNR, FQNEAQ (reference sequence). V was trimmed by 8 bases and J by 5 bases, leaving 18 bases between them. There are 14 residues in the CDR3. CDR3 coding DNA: TGTGCCAGCGGGGTCGGCACTACTGGGACTGAAGCTTTCTTT. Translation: CASGVGTTGTEAFF.

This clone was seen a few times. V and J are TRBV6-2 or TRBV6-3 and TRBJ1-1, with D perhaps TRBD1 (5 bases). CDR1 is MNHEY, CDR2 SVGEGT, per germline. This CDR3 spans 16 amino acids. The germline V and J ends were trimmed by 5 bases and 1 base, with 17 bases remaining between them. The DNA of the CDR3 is TGTGCCAGCAGTCCCCAGGTTGGGGGGGGGAACACTGAAGCTTTCTTT. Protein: CASSPQVGGGNTEAFF.

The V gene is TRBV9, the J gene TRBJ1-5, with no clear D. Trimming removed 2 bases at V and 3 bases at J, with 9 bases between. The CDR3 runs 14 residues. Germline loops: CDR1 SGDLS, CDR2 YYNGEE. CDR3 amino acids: CASSVSAANQPQHF. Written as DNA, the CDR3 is TGTGCCAGCAGCGTTTCTGCGGCCAATCAGCCCCAGCATTTT.

The chain's CDR3 is CASSGTGTGDSNQPQHF. Written as DNA, the CDR3 is TGTGCCAGCAGCGGTACCGGGACAGGGGATAGCAATCAGCCCCAGCATTTT. The rearrangement joins TRBV21-1 to TRBJ1-5; the table names TRBD1, a call not compared with the DNA. TRBV21-1 is a pseudogene locus. This CDR3 is built from 17 residues.

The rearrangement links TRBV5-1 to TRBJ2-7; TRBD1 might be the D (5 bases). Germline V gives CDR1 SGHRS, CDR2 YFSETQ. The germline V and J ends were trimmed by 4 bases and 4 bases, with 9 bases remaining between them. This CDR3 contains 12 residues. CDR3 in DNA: TGCGCCAGCAGCAGGGGCCAGTACGAGCAGTACTTC. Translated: CASSRGQYEQYF. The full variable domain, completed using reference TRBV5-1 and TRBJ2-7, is KAGVTQTPRYLIKTRGQQVTLSCSPISGHRSVSWYQQTPGQGLQFLFEYFSETQRNKGNFPGRFSGRQFSNSRSEMNVSTLELGDSALYLCASSRGQYEQYFGPGTRLTVT.

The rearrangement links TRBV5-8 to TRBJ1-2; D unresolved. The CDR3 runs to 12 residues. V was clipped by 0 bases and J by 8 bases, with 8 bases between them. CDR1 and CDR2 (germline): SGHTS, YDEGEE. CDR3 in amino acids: CASSLGRAGYTF. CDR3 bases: TGTGCCAGCAGCTTGGGGCGCGCGGGCTACACCTTC.

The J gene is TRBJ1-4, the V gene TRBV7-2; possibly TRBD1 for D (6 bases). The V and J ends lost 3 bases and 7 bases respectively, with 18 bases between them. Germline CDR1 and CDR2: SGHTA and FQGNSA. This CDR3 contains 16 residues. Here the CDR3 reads CASSLETGRYGEKLFF. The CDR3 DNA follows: TGTGCCAGCAGCTTGGAAACAGGGCGGTACGGTGAAAAACTGTTTTTT.